The source of this TCR beta chain is a study of regulatory T cells in long-lasting Graves disease. The CDR3 sequence is 15 residues long. The trim removed 2 bases at V and 4 bases at J, leaving 9 bases unmatched. The germline V gene has CDR1 SGHDT and CDR2 YYEEEE. Construction of TCR beta libraries relied on iRepertoire HTBI primers and on Arm-PCR targeting CDR3 regions. MiXCR, applied by TCRdb to the multiplex PCR reads, yields one record per CDR3 protein. The data show a few hundred thousand distinct CDR3 sequences, approximately 15% seen once. This clonotype turned up a few times. The time point here: newly diagnosed GD, antithyroid drugs for less than 3 months. Making the TCR library involved RNA that had been extracted from PBMCs. This sample also belongs to another study, concerning T cells in Graves' hyperthyroidism and ophthalmopathy.

The receptor comes from a woman in her forties or fifties with Graves disease. The chain couples TRBV5-6 to TRBJ2-7; 7 nucleotides align to TRBD2. The starting material was peripheral blood mononuclear cells (PBMCs), obtained at new diagnosis, from a patient treated with antithyroid drugs. CDR3 protein: CASSFRGSGLYEQYF. The CDR3 DNA is TGTGCCAGCAGCTTCCGCGGGAGTGGCCTATACGAGCAGTACTTC.